There are many counts of the clone carrying this T cell receptor (beta chain). As yet, its antigen is unknown. The CDR3 totals 15 residues. Trimming stripped 2 bases from V and 1 base from J, with 11 bases between. This entry is derived from a study of T-cell memory formation after mild COVID-19. Study-level points and caveats: Contracting CD8+ clones were enriched in EMRA, CD4+ mainly in CM and EM.

From 5'RACE with constant-segment primers came TCR alpha and TCR beta cDNA libraries that carried sample barcodes and UMIs. One entry per CDR3 protein results from TCRdb running MiXCR on the 5' RACE reads. The table has about 250,000 distinct CDR3 sequences, 15% seen once. The chain couples TRBV12-3 or TRBV12-4 to TRBJ1-1; D remains ambiguous. Sequencing was carried out using PBMCs or a T cell subset sorted from them (not recorded which). The receptor comes from an adult woman who had mild COVID-19 (a few samples of this study predate the infection). Cell type and time point are not known. CDR3 loop: CASSLYTNKNTEAFF. The CDR3 region has the DNA TGTGCCAGCAGTTTATATACGAACAAGAACACTGAAGCTTTCTTT.